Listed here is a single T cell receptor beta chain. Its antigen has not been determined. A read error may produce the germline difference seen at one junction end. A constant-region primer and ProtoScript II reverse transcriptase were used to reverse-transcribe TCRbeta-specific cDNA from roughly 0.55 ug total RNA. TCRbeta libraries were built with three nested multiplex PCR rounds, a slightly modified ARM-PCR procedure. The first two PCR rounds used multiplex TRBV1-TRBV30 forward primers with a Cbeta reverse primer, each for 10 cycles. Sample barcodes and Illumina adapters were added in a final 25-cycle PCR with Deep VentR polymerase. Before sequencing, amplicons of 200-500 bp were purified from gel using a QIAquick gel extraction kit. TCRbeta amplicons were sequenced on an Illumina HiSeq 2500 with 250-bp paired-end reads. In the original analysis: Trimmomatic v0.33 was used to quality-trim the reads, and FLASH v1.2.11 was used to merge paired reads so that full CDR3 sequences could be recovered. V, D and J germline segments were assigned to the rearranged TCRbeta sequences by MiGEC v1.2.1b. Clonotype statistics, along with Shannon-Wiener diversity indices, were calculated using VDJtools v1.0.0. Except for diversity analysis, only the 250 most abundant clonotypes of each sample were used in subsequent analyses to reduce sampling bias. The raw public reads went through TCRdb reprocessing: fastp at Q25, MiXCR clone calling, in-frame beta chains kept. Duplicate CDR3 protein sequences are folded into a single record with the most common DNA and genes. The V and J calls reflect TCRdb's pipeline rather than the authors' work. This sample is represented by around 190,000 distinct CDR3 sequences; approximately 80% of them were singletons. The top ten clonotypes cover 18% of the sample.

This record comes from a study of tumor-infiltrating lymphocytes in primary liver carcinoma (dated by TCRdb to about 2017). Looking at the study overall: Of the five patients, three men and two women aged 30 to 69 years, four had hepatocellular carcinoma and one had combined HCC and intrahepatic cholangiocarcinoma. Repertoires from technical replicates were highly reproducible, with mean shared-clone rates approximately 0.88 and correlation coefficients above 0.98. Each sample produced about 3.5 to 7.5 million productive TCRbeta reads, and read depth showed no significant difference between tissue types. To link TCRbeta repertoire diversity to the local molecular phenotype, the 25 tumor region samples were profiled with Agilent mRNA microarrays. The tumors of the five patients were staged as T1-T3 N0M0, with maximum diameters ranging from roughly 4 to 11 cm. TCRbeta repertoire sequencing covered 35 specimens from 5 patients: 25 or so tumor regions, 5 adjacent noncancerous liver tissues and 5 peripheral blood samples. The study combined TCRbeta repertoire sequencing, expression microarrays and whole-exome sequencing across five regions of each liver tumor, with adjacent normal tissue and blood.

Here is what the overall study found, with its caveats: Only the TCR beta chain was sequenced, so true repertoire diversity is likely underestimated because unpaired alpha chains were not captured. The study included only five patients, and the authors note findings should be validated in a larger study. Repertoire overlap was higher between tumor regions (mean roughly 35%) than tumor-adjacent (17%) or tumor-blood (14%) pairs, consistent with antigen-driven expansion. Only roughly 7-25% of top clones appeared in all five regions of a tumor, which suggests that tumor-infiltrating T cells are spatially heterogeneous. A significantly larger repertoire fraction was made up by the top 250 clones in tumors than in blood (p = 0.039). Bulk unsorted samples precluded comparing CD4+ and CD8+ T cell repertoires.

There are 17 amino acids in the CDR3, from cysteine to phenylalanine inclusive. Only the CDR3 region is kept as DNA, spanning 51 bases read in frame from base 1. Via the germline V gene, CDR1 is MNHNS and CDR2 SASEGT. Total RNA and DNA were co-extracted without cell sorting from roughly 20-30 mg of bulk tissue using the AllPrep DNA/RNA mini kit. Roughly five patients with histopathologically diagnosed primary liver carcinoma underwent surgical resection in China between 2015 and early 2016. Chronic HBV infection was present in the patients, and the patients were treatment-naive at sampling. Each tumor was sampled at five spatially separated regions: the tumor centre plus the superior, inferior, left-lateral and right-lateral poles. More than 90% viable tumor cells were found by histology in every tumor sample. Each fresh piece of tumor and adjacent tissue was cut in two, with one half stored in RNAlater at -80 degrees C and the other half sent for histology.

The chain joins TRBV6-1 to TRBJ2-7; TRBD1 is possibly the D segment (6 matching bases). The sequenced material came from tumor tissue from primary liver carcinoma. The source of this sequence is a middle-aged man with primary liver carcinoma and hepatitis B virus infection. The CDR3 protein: CASSERGIGVFSNEQYF. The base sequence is TGTGCCAGCAGTGAAAGGGGGATAGGCGTCTTCTCCAACGAGCAGTACTTC.